The subject of this entry is one T cell receptor beta chain. Time point defined: after trial treatment. The treatment: LDRT plus nivolumab, ipilimumab, low-dose cyclophosphamide and aspirin (RACIN trial). TRAV- and TRBV-specific primers were used for first-strand cDNA, which covered alpha and beta chains. It was with a constant-region primer and a V-primer adapter that TCRs were amplified over 20 PCR cycles. TCRdb called the reads again in MiXCR, with one record for every CDR3 protein. The sample has 50,000 or so distinct CDR3 sequences, 23% seen once. This CDR3 contains 17 residues. This specimen belongs to a study of low-dose radiotherapy and immunotherapy resistance in tumors.

Material: PBMCs, obtained after low-dose radiotherapy plus immunotherapy. V is TRBV21-1 and J is TRBJ2-7; TRBD1 was called by the table and not checked on the DNA. TRBV21-1 is classified as a pseudogene. This receptor was identified in a male donor with prostate cancer. The CDR3 DNA reads as TGTGCCAGCAGTTCCCCCCACCCAGGGCAGAGCTCCTACGAGCAGTACTTC. Its translation is CASSSPHPGQSSYEQYF.